This entry lists 7 T cell receptor beta chains sequenced from one sample in a study of T cell changes during pregnancy in multiple sclerosis. Clones were sequenced by immunoSEQ multiplex PCR, and TCRdb holds only the in-frame ones, with some missing. The sample lists 50,000 to 55,000 clones; around 90% were seen once. The sequenced sample was CD4+ T cells from peripheral blood mononuclear cells, obtained in the third trimester of pregnancy. The receptors stem from a female donor with multiple sclerosis, enrolled in a pregnancy study.

V usage is TRBV5-4 and J usage is TRBJ2-7, with 8 bases fitting TRBD1. The germline CDR1 and CDR2 sequences are SGHNT and YYREEE (reference sequence). The CDR3 is made up of 14 amino acids. The J segment lost 3 bases and the V segment lost 4 bases, leaving 6 bases of the junction unmatched. The CDR3, as DNA: TGTGCCAGCAGCCCTGGACAGGGCGACTACGAGCAGTACTTC. Protein product: CASSPGQGDYEQYF.

The V call is TRBV5-4, the J call TRBJ2-3; 8 positions match TRBD2. Losses at the gene ends were 1 base for V and 5 bases for J; bases not matched to a gene: 9. Germline V gene sequence: CDR1 SGHNT, CDR2 YYREEE (reference sequence). CDR3 length: 16 amino acids. The CDR3 loop is CASSLSGGGTGDTQYF. The DNA of the CDR3 is TGTGCCAGCAGCTTGAGCGGCGGGGGGACGGGAGATACGCAGTATTTT. The full variable domain, rest sourced from reference TRBV5-4 and TRBJ2-3, is ETGVTQSPTHLIKTRGQQVTLRCSSQSGHNTVSWYQQALGQGPQFIFQYYREEENGRGNFPPRFSGLQFPNYSSELNVNALELDDSALYLCASSLSGGGTGDTQYFGPGTRLTVL.

The rearrangement links TRBV9 to TRBJ1-1; 7 bases map to TRBD1. V shed 0 bases, J shed 4 bases, and the junction held 12 bases outside the gene matches. Per the germline V gene, CDR1 is SGDLS and CDR2 is YYNGEE. The CDR3 consists of 17 residues. CDR3 in amino acids: CASSVVFPGTAITEAFF. CDR3 nucleotides: TGTGCCAGCAGCGTAGTCTTTCCCGGGACAGCGATCACTGAAGCTTTCTTT.

The chain uses TRBV25-1 and TRBJ2-1; TRBD2 aligns across 13 bases. Germline V gene data show CDR1 as MGHDK and CDR2 as SYGVNS. Germline trimming cut 10 bases from V and 4 bases from J; bases unmatched to any gene: 10. This CDR3 is built from 16 residues. In DNA form, the CDR3 reads TGTGCCACCCGAAGAACTAGCGGGGGGGCTTACAATGAGCAGTTCTTC. As protein: CATRRTSGGAYNEQFF.

This clone was observed a handful of times. The chain carries TRBV18 and TRBJ2-1, with TRBD1 matching over 7 bases. The CDR3 loop spans 17 amino acids. Germline assignment: CDR1 KGHSH and CDR2 LQKENI. The V and J ends lost 3 bases and 0 bases, in that order; junction bases with no gene match: 8. CDR3 bases: TGTGCCAGCTCACCCTTTGGGACAGCAAGCTCCTACAATGAGCAGTTCTTC. Encoded protein: CASSPFGTASSYNEQFF. Combining the CDR3 with reference TRBV18 and TRBJ2-1 gives the whole variable domain NAGVMQNPRHLVRRRGQEARLRCSPMKGHSHVYWYRQLPEEGLKFMVYLQKENIIDESGMPKERFSAEFPKEGPSILRIQQVVRGDSAAYFCASSPFGTASSYNEQFFGPGTRLTVL.

This clone was counted between two and nine times. The gene calls are TRBV7-9 and TRBJ2-5, with 7 bases fitting TRBD1. V lost 1 base and J lost 5; bases outside the gene matches: 4. Germline assignment: CDR1 SEHNR and CDR2 FQNEAQ (reference sequence). The CDR3 contains 14 residues. The CDR3 coding sequence is TGTGCCAGCAGCTTAGGAGGGGGCCGGGAGACCCAGTACTTC. Its translation: CASSLGGGRETQYF.

The chain is built from TRBV7-3 and TRBJ2-6; 7 bases line up with TRBD2. The CDR3 runs to 18 residues. Germline CDR1 reads SGHTA; CDR2 reads FQGTGA. The V gene end was trimmed by 5 bases and the J gene end by 1 base; junction bases not matched to a gene: 11. CDR3 DNA sequence: TGTGCCAGCAGCGCCCATCCGGGGCGGGGGTCTGGGGCCAACGTCCTGACTTTC. Amino acids: CASSAHPGRGSGANVLTF.